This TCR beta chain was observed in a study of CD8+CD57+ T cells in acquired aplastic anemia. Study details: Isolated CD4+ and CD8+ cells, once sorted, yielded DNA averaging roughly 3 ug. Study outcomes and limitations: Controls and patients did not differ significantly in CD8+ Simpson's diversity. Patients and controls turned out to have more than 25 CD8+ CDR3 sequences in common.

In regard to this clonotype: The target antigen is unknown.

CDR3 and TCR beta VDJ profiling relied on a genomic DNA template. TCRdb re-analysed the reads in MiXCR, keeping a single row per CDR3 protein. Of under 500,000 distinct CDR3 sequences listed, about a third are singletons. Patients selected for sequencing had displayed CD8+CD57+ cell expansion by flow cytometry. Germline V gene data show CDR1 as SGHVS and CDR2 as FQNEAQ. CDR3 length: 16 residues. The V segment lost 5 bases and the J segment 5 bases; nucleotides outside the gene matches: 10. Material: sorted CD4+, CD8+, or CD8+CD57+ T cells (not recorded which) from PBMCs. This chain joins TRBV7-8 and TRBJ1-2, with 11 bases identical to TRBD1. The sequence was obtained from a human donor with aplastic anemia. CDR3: CASSDAGQGGWYGYTF. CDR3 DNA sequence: TGTGCCAGCAGCGACGCGGGACAGGGGGGGTGGTATGGCTACACCTTC. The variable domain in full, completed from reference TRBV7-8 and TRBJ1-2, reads GAGVSQSPRYKVAKRGQDVALRCDPISGHVSLFWYQQALGQGPEFLTYFQNEAQLDKSGLPSDRFFAERPEGSVSTLKIQRTQQEDSAVYLCASSDAGQGGWYGYTFGSGTRLTVV.